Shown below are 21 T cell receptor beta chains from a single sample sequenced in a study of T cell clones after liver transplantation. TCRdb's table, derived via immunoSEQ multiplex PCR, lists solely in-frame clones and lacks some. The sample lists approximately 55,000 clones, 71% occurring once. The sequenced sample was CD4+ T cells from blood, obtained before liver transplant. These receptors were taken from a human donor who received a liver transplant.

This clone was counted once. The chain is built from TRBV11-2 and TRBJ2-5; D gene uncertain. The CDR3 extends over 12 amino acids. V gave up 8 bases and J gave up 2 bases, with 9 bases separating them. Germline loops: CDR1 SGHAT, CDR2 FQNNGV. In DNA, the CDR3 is TGTGCCAGCGCGCAATTACAAGAGACCCAGTACTTC. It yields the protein CASAQLQETQYF.

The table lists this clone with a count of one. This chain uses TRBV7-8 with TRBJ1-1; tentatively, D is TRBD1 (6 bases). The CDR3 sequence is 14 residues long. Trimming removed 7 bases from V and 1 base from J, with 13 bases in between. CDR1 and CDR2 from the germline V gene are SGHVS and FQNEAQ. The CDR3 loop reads CASNQGHQNTEAFF. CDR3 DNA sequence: TGTGCCAGCAACCAGGGACACCAGAACACTGAAGCTTTCTTT.

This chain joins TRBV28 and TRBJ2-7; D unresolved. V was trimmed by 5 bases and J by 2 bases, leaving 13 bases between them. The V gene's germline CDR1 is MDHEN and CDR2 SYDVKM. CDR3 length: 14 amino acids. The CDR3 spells CASSVTPSTYEQYF. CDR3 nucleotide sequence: TGTGCCAGCAGTGTGACTCCATCCACCTACGAGCAGTACTTC.

In DNA, the CDR3 is TGTGCCAGCTCATCCCGGACAGGGGATGGCTATGGCTACACCTTC. Translation: CASSSRTGDGYGYTF. The chain couples TRBV18 to TRBJ1-2; 9 bases align to TRBD1. Trimming cost V 5 bases and J 4 bases; bases outside gene matches: 8. The CDR3 has 15 residues. The V gene's germline CDR1 is KGHSH and CDR2 LQKENI.

The CDR3 region has the DNA TGTGCCAGCAGCTTAGCGCGACAGGGTGGTGGCTACACCTTC. Its translation is CASSLARQGGGYTF. The chain combines TRBV7-2 with TRBJ1-2; 7 positions agree with TRBD1. With V trimmed by 0 bases and J by 7 bases, 5 bases remained unmatched. Germline V gene lookup returns CDR1 SGHTA and CDR2 FQGNSA. This CDR3 is built from 14 residues.

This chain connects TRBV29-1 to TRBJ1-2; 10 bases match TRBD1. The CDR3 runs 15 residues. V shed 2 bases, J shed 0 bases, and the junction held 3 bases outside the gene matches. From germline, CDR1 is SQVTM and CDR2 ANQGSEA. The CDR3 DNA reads TGCAGCGTTGAACCGGACAGGGGGGCTAACTATGGCTACACCTTC. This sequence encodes CSVEPDRGANYGYTF.

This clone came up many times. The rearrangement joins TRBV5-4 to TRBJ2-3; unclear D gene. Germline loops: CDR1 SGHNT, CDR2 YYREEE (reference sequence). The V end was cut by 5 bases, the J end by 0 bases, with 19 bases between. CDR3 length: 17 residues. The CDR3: CASSPRLTGYSTDTQYF. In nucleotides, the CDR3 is TGTGCCAGCAGTCCCCGACTGACCGGGTATAGCACAGATACGCAGTATTTT.

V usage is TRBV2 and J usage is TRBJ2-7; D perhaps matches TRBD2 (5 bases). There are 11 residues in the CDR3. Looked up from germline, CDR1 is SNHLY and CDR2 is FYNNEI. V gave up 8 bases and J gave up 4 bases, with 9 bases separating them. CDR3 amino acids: CASSGEYEQYF. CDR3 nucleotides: TGTGCCAGCTCCGGGGAGTACGAGCAGTACTTC.

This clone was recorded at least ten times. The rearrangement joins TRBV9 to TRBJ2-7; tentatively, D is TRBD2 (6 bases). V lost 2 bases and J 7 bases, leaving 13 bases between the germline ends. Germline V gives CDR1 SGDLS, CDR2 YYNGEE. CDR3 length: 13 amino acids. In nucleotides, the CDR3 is TGTGCCAGCAGCGTGGGAGGCAGGACGGAGCAGTACTTC. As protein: CASSVGGRTEQYF.

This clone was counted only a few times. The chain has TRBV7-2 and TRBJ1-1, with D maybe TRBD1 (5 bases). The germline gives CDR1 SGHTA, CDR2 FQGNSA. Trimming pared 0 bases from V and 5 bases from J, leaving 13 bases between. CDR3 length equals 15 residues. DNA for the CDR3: TGTGCCAGCAGCTTAGCGGGAGGGGTTAGTACTGAAGCTTTCTTT. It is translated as CASSLAGGVSTEAFF.

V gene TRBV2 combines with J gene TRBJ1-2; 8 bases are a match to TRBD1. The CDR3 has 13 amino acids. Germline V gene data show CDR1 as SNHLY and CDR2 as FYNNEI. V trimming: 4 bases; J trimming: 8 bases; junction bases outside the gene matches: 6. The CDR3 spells CASSADREGGYTF. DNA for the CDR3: TGTGCCAGCAGTGCGGACAGGGAGGGAGGCTACACCTTC. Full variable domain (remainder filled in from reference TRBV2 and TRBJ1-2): EPEVTQTPSHQVTQMGQEVILRCVPISNHLYFYWYRQILGQKVEFLVSFYNNEISEKSEIFDDQFSVERPDGSNFTLKIRSTKLEDSAMYFCASSADREGGYTFGSGTRLTVV.

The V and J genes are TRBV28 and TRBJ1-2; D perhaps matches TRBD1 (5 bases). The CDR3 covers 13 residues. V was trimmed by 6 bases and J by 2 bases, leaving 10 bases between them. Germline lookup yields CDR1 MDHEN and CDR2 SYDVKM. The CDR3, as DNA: TGTGCCAGCAGCGTTCAGGGCAACTATGGCTACACCTTC. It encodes CASSVQGNYGYTF.

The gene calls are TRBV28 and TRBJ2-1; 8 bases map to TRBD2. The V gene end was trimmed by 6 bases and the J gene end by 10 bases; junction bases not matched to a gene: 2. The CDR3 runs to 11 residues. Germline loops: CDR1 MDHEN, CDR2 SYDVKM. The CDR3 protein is CASSRGGEQFF. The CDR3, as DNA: TGTGCCAGCAGCCGCGGGGGGGAGCAGTTCTTC.

For the CDR3, the DNA is TGTGCCAGCAGATCAGGGGTGGGTCAGCCCCAGCATTTT. Amino acids: CASRSGVGQPQHF. The chain has TRBV28 and TRBJ1-5; D may be TRBD1 (6 bases). Germline lookup yields CDR1 MDHEN and CDR2 SYDVKM. The V end lost 6 bases, the J end lost 6 bases, and 12 bases lay between the germline ends. The CDR3 is 13 residues long.

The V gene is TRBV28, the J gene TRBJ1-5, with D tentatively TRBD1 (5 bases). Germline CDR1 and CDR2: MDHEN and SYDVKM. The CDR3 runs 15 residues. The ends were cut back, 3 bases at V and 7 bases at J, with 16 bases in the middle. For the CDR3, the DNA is TGTGCCAGCAGTTTCCGGGGGAGTGGACGGCAGCCCCAGCATTTT. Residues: CASSFRGSGRQPQHF.

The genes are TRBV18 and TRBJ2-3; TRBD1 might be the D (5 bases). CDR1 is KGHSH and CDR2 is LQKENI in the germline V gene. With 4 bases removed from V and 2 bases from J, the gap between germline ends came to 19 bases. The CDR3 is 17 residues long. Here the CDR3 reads CASSRSVQGHSTDTQYF. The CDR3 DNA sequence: TGTGCCAGCTCACGAAGCGTCCAGGGTCATTCCACAGATACGCAGTATTTT.

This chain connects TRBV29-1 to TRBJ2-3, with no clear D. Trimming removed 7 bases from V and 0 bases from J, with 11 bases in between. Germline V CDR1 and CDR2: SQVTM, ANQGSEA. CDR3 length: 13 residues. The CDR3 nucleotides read TGCAGCGCCTTAGCCGGGAGCACAGATACGCAGTATTTT. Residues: CSALAGSTDTQYF.

The CDR3 is CASSLQGSGTEAFF. CDR3 nucleotide sequence: TGTGCCAGCAGCTTGCAGGGGTCGGGCACTGAAGCTTTCTTT. This chain links TRBV5-4 with TRBJ1-1, with D perhaps TRBD1 (6 bases). The CDR3 covers 14 residues. Germline assignment: CDR1 SGHNT and CDR2 YYREEE (reference sequence). With 1 base removed from V and 4 bases from J, the gap between germline ends came to 11 bases.

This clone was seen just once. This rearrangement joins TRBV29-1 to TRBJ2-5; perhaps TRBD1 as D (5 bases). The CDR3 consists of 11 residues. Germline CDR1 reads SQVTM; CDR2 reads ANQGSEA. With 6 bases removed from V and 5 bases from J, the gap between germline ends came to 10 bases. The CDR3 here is CSVDIGETQYF. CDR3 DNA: TGCAGCGTGGACATAGGGGAGACCCAGTACTTC.

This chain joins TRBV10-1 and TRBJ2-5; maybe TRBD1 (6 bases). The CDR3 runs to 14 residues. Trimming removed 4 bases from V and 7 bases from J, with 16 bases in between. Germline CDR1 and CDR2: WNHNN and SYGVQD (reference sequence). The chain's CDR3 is CASSAGTRGGTQYF. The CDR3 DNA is TGCGCCAGCAGTGCAGGAACTCGAGGGGGGACCCAGTACTTC.

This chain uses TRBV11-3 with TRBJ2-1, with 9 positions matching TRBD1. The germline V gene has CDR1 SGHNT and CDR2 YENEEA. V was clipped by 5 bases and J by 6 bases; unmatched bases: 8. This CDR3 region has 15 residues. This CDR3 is CASSPGTGSFNEQFF. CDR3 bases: TGTGCCAGCAGCCCCGGGACAGGGTCGTTCAATGAGCAGTTCTTC.